This T cell receptor beta chain was sequenced during a study of cytomegalovirus exposure and HLA in healthy donors. Study-wide results and caveats: A missense variant in DCLRE1C was later tied to TCR beta V- and J-gene trimming. In an earlier analysis, in under 700 donors, most V segments appeared productive either ~87% or ~30% of the time. Certain sequence variants were highly shared and formed a cluster, and this cluster was likely a sequencing artifact.

Comment on this clone: Its antigen is as yet unknown.

Healthy people donating bone marrow made up the donors. Both 60 Vbeta primers and 13 Jbeta primers went into the PCR. The assay was immunoSEQ multiplex PCR, and TCRdb's table has in-frame clones only and misses some. The sample lists around 200,000 clones, just over 75% occurring once. Trimming took off 5 bases at V and 3 bases at J, with 14 bases between the two ends. Germline V gene data show CDR1 as SGHTA and CDR2 as FQGNSA. This CDR3 is built from 14 residues. Sample: PBMCs. The origin of this receptor is a man aged 25-40 years in good health and CMV-seronegative. The V call is TRBV7-2, the J call TRBJ2-7; weak D call: TRBD2 (6 bases). Here the CDR3 reads CASSRPGDRYEQYF. The CDR3, as DNA: TGTGCCAGCAGCCGCCCGGGGGACCGCTACGAGCAGTACTTC.